This TCR beta chain was documented in a study of blood T cell repertoires in COVID-19. Across the study: Italy, Spain and the United States were the sources of the convalescent and acute COVID-19 samples.

In the original processing: Estimation of nucleated cell counts was performed using reference gene primer amplification. Measured with immunoSEQ multiplex PCR; TCRdb has only the in-frame clones, and not every one. V, J and clone size were drawn from that table, and D and trimming were deduced from the DNA. The data hold 150,000 or so clones, with about 92% observed a single time. This CDR3 contains 16 residues. The germline CDR1 and CDR2 sequences are SGHKS and YYEKEE (reference sequence). V shed 2 bases, J shed 0 bases, and the junction held 5 bases outside the gene matches. Specimen: peripheral blood. This rearrangement joins TRBV5-5 to TRBJ1-1; TRBD1 matches 9 bases. This receptor was obtained from a man aged 30-40 years with COVID-19, enrolled during active disease. The CDR3 bases are TGTGCCAGCAGCTTTTACAGGGGGCAGGTGAACACTGAAGCTTTCTTT. Its translation: CASSFYRGQVNTEAFF.